This TCR beta chain was observed in a study of T cell repertoires in cytomegalovirus infection. About the study: It was the public TCR beta signatures that indicated both CMV infection and matching HLA type. Regarding the study as a whole: HLA-C-restricted CMV-specific TCR beta clonotypes prevailed in the ex vivo response.

Turning to this clonotype: What it recognizes is unknown. Given a much more abundant clone one base away, this may be a read error. The final CDR3 position lacks the conserved phenylalanine or tryptophan, pointing to a likely read error.

TCRdb reprocessed the reads with MiXCR, giving one entry per CDR3 protein. The sample has fewer than 550,000 distinct CDR3 sequences; approximately 11% are singletons. After removal of 3 bases from V and 8 bases from J, the junction contained 7 bases not matched to a gene. The CDR3 extends over 15 amino acids. Germline assignment: CDR1 MGHDK and CDR2 SYGVNS. This sequence joins TRBV25-1 and TRBJ1-4, with 9 nucleotides matching TRBD1. The sequenced sample was PBMCs. The clonotype originates from a human donor in good health (CMV status not recorded). Some clones in this sample may be carry-over from other donors' samples. The CDR3 nucleotides read TGTGCCAGCAGTGATCCCGGGACAGGGTTGGAAAAACTGTTTTCT. Translated: CASSDPGTGLEKLFS.